The following is a TCR beta chain sequence with its context. What antigen it recognizes has not been identified. No much larger clonotype is one base removed from it; base qualities were not supplied. In the germline V gene, CDR1 corresponds to SGHRS and CDR2 to YFSETQ. The CDR3 measures 15 amino acids from cysteine to phenylalanine. The retained sequence is limited to the CDR3, 45 bases, with the frame set at the first base. Germline trimming: 5 bases from V, 3 bases from J; junction bases outside gene matches: 10. Reading the label with the study, this specimen's time point is: baseline before oral tofacitinib. Lesional scalp punch biopsies and peripheral blood were obtained from alopecia areata patients. PBMCs were isolated by density centrifugation and stained for CD3, CD4 and CD8, and CD4+ and CD8+ T cells were sorted on a FACSAria. The sample belongs to a study of CD8+ T cells in alopecia areata (dated by TCRdb to 2016 to 2018). Context from the whole study: Treated patients were enrolled in an open-label pilot trial of oral tofacitinib at 5 to 10 mg twice daily for moderate-to-severe alopecia areata. Patients received tofacitinib for 6 to 18 months and were then followed off drug for 6 months to check for delayed response and recurrence. In both human patients and the C3H/HeJ mouse model, the study applied high-throughput TCRbeta sequencing to look at T cell clonal expansion in alopecia areata. On the human side, TCRbeta sequencing was run on scalp tissue and on sorted CD4+ and CD8+ peripheral blood T cells from healthy controls and from alopecia areata patients with either patchy or totalis/universalis disease. Biopsies were taken from tofacitinib-treated patients at baseline and at 4 and 24 weeks of treatment, and a later scalp biopsy was taken in several of the tofacitinib-treated patients. Scalp clonality was compared across normal scalp (n=4), patchy alopecia areata scalp (n=8), and alopecia totalis/universalis scalp (n=8). RNA came from the PAXgene miRNA kit for fixed scalp, the miRNeasy kit for PBMCs, and the RNeasy kit for mouse skin. Amplification of TCRbeta CDR3 regions was done by immunoSEQ multiplex PCR using 35 Vbeta forward primers and 13 Jbeta reverse primers.

The method behind the library was the immunoSEQ multiplex PCR assay. RNA was extracted from all samples and reverse transcribed into cDNA, which served as template for TCR sequencing. First-strand cDNA was synthesized with SuperScript III using a 2:1 mix of oligo-dT and random hexamers. A synthetic immune receptor repertoire was used to assess amplification bias, and residual bias was removed computationally. As for the authors' bioinformatics: After raw reads were preprocessed to remove errors, the CDR3 was defined following IMGT conventions as running from the conserved cysteine to phenylalanine. Clonality was calculated as 1 minus Shannon entropy normalized by log2 of the number of productive unique TCRs. Whether scalp clones were CD4 or CD8 was inferred by matching scalp TCRbeta sequences against CD4 and CD8 repertoires sorted from blood. TCRdb carries this immuneACCESS record with in-frame sequences only. Its versions omit some clonotypes, under half of them owing to an unresolved V gene in the studies checked, with the rest unexplained. V and J calls and clone size are those listed in that table; D and trimming were worked out from the DNA. The sample has more than 150,000 clones on record, 50% to 60% of them singletons. The ten largest clonotypes hold roughly 15% of the sample.

Broader findings and caveats from the paper: Shared TCR sequences between patients were less evident than in mice, which may be partly attributable to HLA diversity in the patient population. Scalp TCR repertoire analysis is complicated because resident alphabeta T cells in normal human skin are also sequenced, whereas mouse skin is dominated by gammadelta T cells. Compared with normal scalp, lesional scalp, particularly in alopecia totalis/universalis, had higher clonality and more expanded CD8+ clones, which suggests antigenic drive.

This chain is built from TRBV5-1 and TRBJ2-7; 8 bases in the junction line up with TRBD1. The clonotype comes from a human donor with alopecia areata. Sequences were derived from CD4+ T cells sorted from blood, sampled at week 0. For the CDR3, the sequence is CASRTGQGSDYEQYF. The nucleotide sequence reads as follows: TGCGCCAGCAGAACCGGACAGGGCAGTGACTACGAGCAGTACTTC.